This T cell receptor beta chain was found in a study of T cell changes during pregnancy in multiple sclerosis. CDR3 size: 14 residues. Germline-derived CDR1 and CDR2 are KGHSH and LQKENI. Trimming took off 2 bases at V and 1 base at J, with 9 bases between the two ends. Assay: immunoSEQ multiplex PCR; the TCRdb copy retains only in-frame clones and omits some. The data contain under 95,000 clones, about nine tenths of them singletons. The V gene is TRBV18, the J gene TRBJ2-7; D gene uncertain. Sequenced here: CD4+ T cells from peripheral blood mononuclear cells, sampled before pregnancy. This sequence originates from a female donor with multiple sclerosis, enrolled in a pregnancy study. The CDR3 here is CASSPGLASYEQYF. As DNA, the CDR3 is TGTGCCAGCTCACCAGGTTTGGCTTCCTACGAGCAGTACTTC.